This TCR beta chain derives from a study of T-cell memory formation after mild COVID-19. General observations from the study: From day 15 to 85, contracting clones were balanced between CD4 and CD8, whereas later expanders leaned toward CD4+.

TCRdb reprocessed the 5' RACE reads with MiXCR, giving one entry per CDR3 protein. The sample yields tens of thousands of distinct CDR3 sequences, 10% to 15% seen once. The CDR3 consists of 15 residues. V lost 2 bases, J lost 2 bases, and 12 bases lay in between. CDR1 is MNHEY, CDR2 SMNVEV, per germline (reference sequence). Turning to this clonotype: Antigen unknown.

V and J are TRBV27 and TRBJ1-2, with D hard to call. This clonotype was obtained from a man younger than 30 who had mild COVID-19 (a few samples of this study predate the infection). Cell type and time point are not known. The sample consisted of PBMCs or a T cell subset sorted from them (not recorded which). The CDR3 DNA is TGTGCCAGCAGTTTAATGGCCGGAGGGAACTATGGCTACACCTTC. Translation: CASSLMAGGNYGYTF.